The T cell receptor beta chain under discussion was sequenced for a study of blood T cell repertoires in COVID-19. Study overall: Sites in the United States, Italy and Spain provided acute and convalescent COVID-19 samples. T cells, B-cell-depleted T cells, or PBMCs provided the cDNA or gDNA that served as material.

In the authors' methods: Reference gene primers were amplified, and this amplification served to estimate nucleated cell counts. The assay was immunoSEQ multiplex PCR, and TCRdb's table has in-frame clones only and misses some. The V and J calls and the clone size are those of that table, but D and trimming were determined from the DNA. Among 200,000 to 300,000 clones listed, approximately 80% were seen once. CDR1 is MNHEY and CDR2 is SVGAGI in the germline V gene. The CDR3 consists of 16 residues. The V and J ends lost 2 bases and 3 bases respectively, with 16 bases between them. The receptor was derived from a man aged 35 to 55 who had recovered from COVID-19. The genes are TRBV6-5 and TRBJ1-2; possibly TRBD1 for D (5 bases). Source material: peripheral blood. CDR3 in DNA: TGTGCCAGCAGTTACCCCAGCCCGGGAGGGGACTATGGCTACACCTTC. Encoded protein: CASSYPSPGGDYGYTF.